The 32 T cell receptor beta chains in this list originate from one sample, sequenced in a study of T cell responses to AZD1222 COVID-19 vaccine. Sequenced by immunoSEQ multiplex PCR; TCRdb stores in-frame clones only, minus some. The sample carries 100,000 to 150,000 clones, 85% to 90% recorded once. The sequencing here drew on peripheral blood, taken 28 days after the second AZD1222 dose. These TCRs come from an adult who received the AZD1222 COVID-19 vaccine.

The chain combines TRBV2 with TRBJ1-2, with 8 nucleotides matching TRBD1. V lost 7 bases, J lost 3 bases, and 7 bases stayed unmatched. This CDR3 comprises 14 residues. CDR1 and CDR2 from the germline V gene are SNHLY and FYNNEI. In nucleotides, the CDR3 is TGTGCCAGCAACGTATTACAGGGGGACTATGGCTACACCTTC. It encodes CASNVLQGDYGYTF.

This clone was recorded only once. J is TRBJ2-7 and V is TRBV18; D uncertain. This CDR3 contains 14 residues. V shed 6 bases and J shed 0 bases, with 12 bases lying between them. In germline, CDR1 is KGHSH, CDR2 LQKENI. The chain's CDR3 is CASSAPSISYEQYF. The CDR3 DNA is TGTGCCAGCTCTGCCCCAAGTATCTCCTACGAGCAGTACTTC.

V gene TRBV30 combines with J gene TRBJ1-6; 7 positions match TRBD1. Per the germline V gene, CDR1 is GTSNPN and CDR2 is SVGIG (reference sequence). This CDR3 comprises 15 residues. J gave up 6 bases and V 2 bases, and 7 bases lay outside the gene matches. The CDR3 DNA is TGTGCCTGGAGTCCCCCGGGACAGTTTAATTCACCCCTCCACTTT. Encoded protein: CAWSPPGQFNSPLHF.

The V call is TRBV6-5, the J call TRBJ1-1; 8 nucleotides line up with TRBD1. CDR1 is MNHEY and CDR2 is SVGAGI in the germline V gene. The V gene end was trimmed by 0 bases and the J gene end by 11 bases; junction bases not matched to a gene: 5. The CDR3 runs 13 residues. The CDR3 protein is CASSYSRQGRAFF. The CDR3 coding sequence is TGTGCCAGCAGTTACTCCAGACAGGGGCGGGCTTTCTTT.

This chain joins TRBV7-2 and TRBJ2-3, with D possibly matching TRBD1 (6 bases). With 4 bases removed from V and 3 bases from J, the gap between germline ends came to 8 bases. The CDR3 length is 13 residues. Looked up from germline, CDR1 is SGHTA and CDR2 is FQGNSA. The CDR3 DNA sequence: TGTGCCAGCAGCTACAGGGATACAGATACGCAGTATTTT. It encodes CASSYRDTDTQYF.

The chain links TRBV6-5 to TRBJ1-5, with D unclear. The CDR3 length is 14 residues. Germline V gene sequence: CDR1 MNHEY, CDR2 SVGAGI. Trimming cost V 4 bases and J 1 base, with 8 bases left between them. This chain's CDR3 is CASSSWGSNQPQHF. The CDR3 nucleotides read TGTGCCAGCAGTTCCTGGGGAAGCAATCAGCCCCAGCATTTT.

This clone has only one observation. The gene calls are TRBV2 and TRBJ2-1, with 10 bases matching TRBD2. V gave up 6 bases and J gave up 5 bases; unmatched junction bases: 7. The CDR3 sequence is 15 residues long. Germline V gene data show CDR1 as SNHLY and CDR2 as FYNNEI. CDR3 nucleotide sequence: TGTGCCAGCAGGGGAGAGCGGGGGGGAAACAATGAGCAGTTCTTC. As protein: CASRGERGGNNEQFF.

V gene TRBV19 combines with J gene TRBJ1-4; D is ambiguous. Germline lookup yields CDR1 LNHDA and CDR2 SQIVND (reference sequence). V gave up 3 bases and J gave up 1 base, with 9 bases separating them. The CDR3 totals 15 residues. The CDR3 nucleotides read TGTGCCAGTAGTATCCCCGGTCGAACTAATGAAAAACTGTTTTTT. Residues: CASSIPGRTNEKLFF.

J is TRBJ1-2 and V is TRBV7-9, with D uncertain. The CDR3 consists of 12 residues. Germline V gives CDR1 SEHNR, CDR2 FQNEAQ (reference sequence). V lost 7 bases and J lost 5, with 11 bases in between. CDR3 sequence: CASTYPGYGYTF. The CDR3 DNA reads as TGTGCCAGCACCTATCCAGGATATGGCTACACCTTC.

V gene TRBV6-1 combines with J gene TRBJ1-5; a possible D gene is TRBD1 (5 bases). Per the germline V gene, CDR1 is MNHNS and CDR2 is SASEGT. The ends were cut back, 1 base at V and 3 bases at J, with 10 bases in the middle. The CDR3 has 15 amino acids. CDR3 in DNA: TGTGCCAGCAGTGAAGGATCGACAGACAATCAGCCCCAGCATTTT. It translates to CASSEGSTDNQPQHF.

This chain joins TRBV19 and TRBJ2-7; a weak D match, TRBD2 (5 bases). This CDR3 contains 15 residues. Trimming took 3 bases from V and 0 from J, leaving 12 bases between them. CDR1 and CDR2 from the germline V gene are LNHDA and SQIVND (reference sequence). CDR3 nucleotides: TGTGCCAGTAGTATCGAGAGGGCTTCCTCCTACGAGCAGTACTTC. As protein: CASSIERASSYEQYF.

The V and J genes are TRBV4-1 and TRBJ1-5; 9 nucleotides agree with TRBD1. The CDR3 length is 16 residues. The germline gives CDR1 MGHRA, CDR2 YSYEKL. V gave up 4 bases and J gave up 4 bases; unmatched junction bases: 8. This CDR3 is CASSPVTGTGNQPQHF. The CDR3 DNA reads as TGCGCCAGCAGCCCCGTAACCGGGACAGGGAATCAGCCCCAGCATTTT.

The rearrangement joins TRBV29-1 to TRBJ2-1; D gene ambiguous. Germline V gene lookup returns CDR1 SQVTM and CDR2 ANQGSEA. The V end lost 4 bases, the J end lost 6 bases, and 10 bases lay between the germline ends. This CDR3 is 12 amino acids long. The CDR3 sequence: CSVGHTGNEQFF. CDR3 DNA sequence: TGCAGCGTTGGCCACACGGGCAATGAGCAGTTCTTC.

The rearrangement joins TRBV9 to TRBJ1-3, with no clear D. Germline CDR1 is SGDLS and CDR2 is YYNGEE. The V gene lost 0 bases and the J gene lost 4 bases, with 8 bases spanning the gap. The CDR3 contains 14 residues. CDR3: CASSVEPGGNTIYF. CDR3 nucleotide sequence: TGTGCCAGCAGCGTAGAGCCAGGCGGAAACACCATATATTTT.

In its sample, this clone was seen a few times. The same CDR3 can be traced to other DNA sequences in this sample. The chain is built from TRBV4-1 and TRBJ2-3, with 10 bases that match TRBD1. V lost 3 bases and J lost 4; bases outside the gene matches: 4. Germline CDR1 is MGHRA and CDR2 is YSYEKL. The CDR3 length is 15 residues. CDR3 nucleotides: TGCGCCAGCAGCCACTGGACAGGGGGGGCAGATACGCAGTATTTT. Protein product: CASSHWTGGADTQYF.

The chain combines TRBV30 with TRBJ1-5, with D tentatively TRBD1 (6 bases). Germline values: CDR1 GTSNPN, CDR2 SVGIG (reference sequence). This CDR3 is built from 15 residues. The V and J ends lost 4 bases and 4 bases respectively, with 17 bases between them. This chain's CDR3 is CAWTFIKGGNQPQHF. As DNA, the CDR3 is TGTGCCTGGACATTCATTAAGGGGGGGAATCAGCCCCAGCATTTT.

The chain uses TRBV6-5 and TRBJ1-1; 8 nucleotides align to TRBD1. Trimming cost V 5 bases and J 1 base; bases outside gene matches: 6. From germline, CDR1 is MNHEY and CDR2 SVGAGI. CDR3 length: 15 residues. The CDR3 region is CASSQPRGPNTEAFF. For the CDR3, the DNA is TGTGCCAGCAGTCAGCCCAGGGGGCCGAACACTGAAGCTTTCTTT.

The V call is TRBV18, the J call TRBJ1-5; TRBD1 might be the D (6 bases). Germline loops: CDR1 KGHSH, CDR2 LQKENI. The CDR3 length is 13 residues. With 5 bases removed from V and 4 bases from J, the gap between germline ends came to 9 bases. This CDR3 is CASSSGQNQPQHF. CDR3 nucleotide sequence: TGTGCCAGCTCATCCGGACAGAATCAGCCCCAGCATTTT.

V usage is TRBV3-1 (or the pseudogene TRBV3-2) and J usage is TRBJ2-5; no firm D call. V dropped 4 bases and J dropped 5 bases, with 17 bases sitting between them. The CDR3 spans 15 residues. The germline gives CDR1 LGHDT, CDR2 YNNKEL (reference sequence). The CDR3 coding sequence is TGTGCCAGCAGCCCCTCGTTGGGTGTCTGGGAGACCCAGTACTTC. It codes for CASSPSLGVWETQYF.

This rearrangement joins TRBV18 to TRBJ2-2, with no clear D. In germline, CDR1 is KGHSH, CDR2 LQKENI. With 6 bases removed from V and 0 bases from J, the gap between germline ends came to 8 bases. This CDR3 contains 14 residues. CDR3 DNA: TGTGCCAGCTCGCCTCAGGCGAACACCGGGGAGCTGTTTTTT. Its protein is CASSPQANTGELFF.

For this clone: Different DNA sequences within this sample yield the same CDR3. The chain is built from TRBV5-4 and TRBJ2-3; D not resolved. Trimming removed 2 bases at V and 0 bases at J, with 10 bases between. Looked up from germline, CDR1 is SGHNT and CDR2 is YYREEE (reference sequence). The CDR3 covers 15 residues. CDR3 nucleotide sequence: TGTGCCAGCAGCTTAACCGGGTCTAGCACAGATACGCAGTATTTT. It codes for CASSLTGSSTDTQYF.

This chain links TRBV7-9 with TRBJ1-4; a possible D gene is TRBD1 (6 bases). Germline CDR1 reads SEHNR; CDR2 reads FQNEAQ (reference sequence). Trimming took 4 bases from V and 0 from J, leaving 9 bases between them. The CDR3 length is 15 residues. The CDR3 sequence: CASSSGQTTNEKLFF. The CDR3 DNA reads as TGTGCCAGCAGCTCCGGACAGACAACTAATGAAAAACTGTTTTTT.

In this sample, this clone turned up once. V is TRBV18 and J is TRBJ2-4; D gene uncertain. The CDR3 spans 13 residues. Between the trimmed V and J ends, which lost 1 base and 6 bases, there was a span of 7 bases. CDR1 and CDR2 (germline): KGHSH, LQKENI. The CDR3 reads CASSPLAPNIQYF. Written as DNA, the CDR3 is TGTGCCAGCTCACCACTGGCCCCAAACATTCAGTACTTC.

The chain couples TRBV12-5 to TRBJ2-1; D possibly matches TRBD1 or TRBD2 (6 bases each). V lost 6 bases, J lost 8 bases, and 17 bases lay in between. The CDR3 runs 14 residues. Germline V CDR1 and CDR2: LGHNT, FRNRAP. The CDR3: CASGPFGGLYEQFF. The CDR3 DNA follows: TGTGCTAGTGGCCCATTCGGGGGCCTCTATGAGCAGTTCTTC. The variable domain in full, completed from reference TRBV12-5 and TRBJ2-1, reads DARVTQTPRHKVTEMGQEVTMRCQPILGHNTVFWYRQTMMQGLELLAYFRNRAPLDDSGMPKDRFSAEMPDATLATLKIQPSEPRDSAVYFCASGPFGGLYEQFFGPGTRLTVL.

The DNA for the CDR3 is TGTGCCAGCAGCTTGGGACAGGGTTCTTTCTATGGCTACACCTTC. Its translation: CASSLGQGSFYGYTF. The rearrangement uses TRBV7-9 and TRBJ1-2; 9 nucleotides match TRBD1. Losses at the gene ends were 3 bases for V and 4 bases for J; bases not matched to a gene: 6. This CDR3 has 15 amino acids. From germline, CDR1 is SEHNR and CDR2 FQNEAQ (reference sequence).

This chain joins TRBV5-1 and TRBJ2-3; no clear D. This CDR3 comprises 13 residues. CDR1 SGHRS and CDR2 YFSETQ come from the germline V gene. V was trimmed by 3 bases and J by 2 bases, leaving 7 bases between them. The CDR3: CASSSTYTDTQYF. The CDR3, as DNA: TGCGCCAGCAGCTCCACTTACACAGATACGCAGTATTTT.

This clone was found once. The rearrangement uses TRBV28 and TRBJ2-5, with TRBD1 matching 7 bases. The V gene end was trimmed by 5 bases and the J gene end by 3 bases; junction bases not matched to a gene: 9. This CDR3 contains 15 residues. Germline CDR1 MDHEN, CDR2 SYDVKM. The CDR3 nucleotides read TGTGCCAGCAGTCAAATGGGGGACAGTAAAGAGACCCAGTACTTC. Translated: CASSQMGDSKETQYF.

In this sample, this clone turned up once. The chain links TRBV4-1 to TRBJ2-1, with D unresolved. Germline V gene sequence: CDR1 MGHRA, CDR2 YSYEKL. Trimming pared 0 bases from V and 8 bases from J, leaving 11 bases between. The length of the CDR3 is 14 residues. CDR3: CASSQDQVSYEQFF. The CDR3 bases are TGCGCCAGCAGCCAAGATCAGGTGAGCTATGAGCAGTTCTTC.

V and J are TRBV11-3 and TRBJ2-1; 11 nucleotides align to TRBD2. Trimming removed 3 bases from V and 8 bases from J; junction bases left unmatched: 3. Germline lookup yields CDR1 SGHNT and CDR2 YENEEA. This CDR3 contains 14 residues. CDR3 residues: CASSFSGGADEQFF. The CDR3 DNA reads TGTGCCAGCAGCTTTAGCGGGGGGGCAGATGAGCAGTTCTTC.

In its sample, this clone was seen once. The CDR3 reads CASSRLTSYEQYF. The CDR3 nucleotides are TGTGCCAGCTCTCGGCTGACCTCCTACGAGCAGTACTTC. The chain has TRBV3-1 (or the pseudogene TRBV3-2) and TRBJ2-7; D remains unclear. There are 13 residues in the CDR3. Germline CDR1 reads LGHDT; CDR2 reads YNNKEL (reference sequence). The V end was cut by 8 bases, the J end by 0 bases, with 11 bases between.

V is TRBV9 and J is TRBJ1-6, with 7 nucleotides matching TRBD1. This CDR3 region has 15 residues. Germline V lookup: CDR1 SGDLS, CDR2 YYNGEE. Trimming removed 3 bases from V and 5 bases from J; junction bases left unmatched: 5. This CDR3 reads CASSAYRGNNSPLHF. In DNA, the CDR3 is TGTGCCAGCAGCGCGTACAGGGGAAATAATTCACCCCTCCACTTT.

The chain combines TRBV14 with TRBJ1-2, with D uncertain. This CDR3 spans 14 amino acids. Deletions cut 0 bases from V and 4 bases from J, with 9 bases between. The germline gives CDR1 SGHDN, CDR2 FVKESK. Written as DNA, the CDR3 is TGTGCCAGCAGCCAAGATGGGAACACCTATGGCTACACCTTC. It translates to CASSQDGNTYGYTF.